This T cell receptor (beta chain) was recorded in a study of blood T cell repertoires in COVID-19. The method was immunoSEQ multiplex PCR; TCRdb's version includes in-frame clones alone and lacks a portion of them. Among approximately 190,000 clones listed, 82% were seen once. V lost 4 bases to trimming and J lost 9 bases, with 12 bases between them. Per the germline V gene, CDR1 is SGHDN and CDR2 is FVKESK. This CDR3 has 12 amino acids. V and J are TRBV14 and TRBJ1-2; D remains unclear. The source is an older woman with acute COVID-19. The sequencing sample was made of PBMCs or T cells enriched from blood (not recorded which). CDR3 residues: CASSPTRGSYTF. The CDR3 DNA is TGTGCCAGCAGCCCGACCCGCGGGAGCTACACCTTC. Together with reference TRBV14 and TRBJ1-2, the CDR3 gives the full variable domain: EAGVTQFPSHSVIEKGQTVTLRCDPISGHDNLYWYRRVMGKEIKFLLHFVKESKQDESGMPNNRFLAERTGGTYSTLKVQPAELEDSGVYFCASSPTRGSYTFGSGTRLTVV.